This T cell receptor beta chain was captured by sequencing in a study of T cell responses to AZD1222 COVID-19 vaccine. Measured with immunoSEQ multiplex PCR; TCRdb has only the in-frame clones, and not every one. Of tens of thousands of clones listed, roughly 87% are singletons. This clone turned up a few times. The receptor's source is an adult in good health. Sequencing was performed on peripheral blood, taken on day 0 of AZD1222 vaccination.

The CDR3 sequence is CASSLEERGFSYEQYF. Written as DNA, the CDR3 is TGTGCCAGCAGCTTAGAAGAGCGGGGGTTTTCCTACGAGCAGTACTTC. The rearrangement links TRBV7-6 to TRBJ2-7, with 8 bases identical to TRBD2. The V and J ends lost 1 base and 1 base, in that order; junction bases with no gene match: 6. Germline V gives CDR1 SGHVS, CDR2 FNYEAQ. The CDR3 loop spans 16 amino acids.